Listed below are T cell receptor beta chains from one sample, sequenced in a study of identifying expanded T cells in peripheral blood. Libraries were prepared by immunoSEQ multiplex PCR; TCRdb keeps only in-frame clonotypes and omits some of them. The data hold around 94,000 clones, with about 91% observed a single time. Source material: blood. Receptor source: a person aged 18-70 years in good health. Both conserved end residues are part of each CDR3. D genes are given only for firm matches. Size values are once, few and many counts, or a class for expanded clones, and some rows have none.

clone size: .
V gene: TRBV7-3
D gene: .
J gene: TRBJ2-5
CDR3 protein: CASSLKGGDQETQYF
CDR3 DNA: TGTGCCAGCAGCTTAAAAGGCGGGGATCAAGAGACCCAGTACTTC

clone size: .
V gene: TRBV9
D gene: .
J gene: TRBJ1-1
CDR3 protein: CASSVAPKGNTEAFF
CDR3 DNA: TGTGCCAGCAGCGTAGCCCCCAAGGGTAACACTGAAGCTTTCTTT

clone size: .
V gene: TRBV7-9
D gene: TRBD1
J gene: TRBJ2-1
CDR3 protein: CASRPGTGDYNEQFF
CDR3 DNA: TGTGCCAGCAGACCCGGGACAGGGGACTACAATGAGCAGTTCTTC

clone size: .
V gene: TRBV28
D gene: TRBD1
J gene: TRBJ1-1
CDR3 protein: CATPDRDAFF
CDR3 DNA: TGTGCCACCCCTGACAGGGACGCTTTCTTT

clone size: .
V gene: TRBV19
D gene: TRBD2
J gene: TRBJ2-1
CDR3 protein: CASSIRTSGPYNEQFF
CDR3 DNA: TGTGCCAGTAGTATCAGGACTAGCGGACCCTACAATGAGCAGTTCTTC

clone size: .
V gene: TRBV7-9
D gene: .
J gene: TRBJ2-1
CDR3 protein: CASSLAGVSSYNEQFF
CDR3 DNA: TGTGCCAGCAGCTTAGCGGGGGTAAGCTCCTACAATGAGCAGTTCTTC

clone size: .
V gene: TRBV6-5
D gene: .
J gene: TRBJ1-3
CDR3 protein: CASSYWAGKGNTIYF
CDR3 DNA: TGTGCCAGCAGTTACTGGGCAGGGAAGGGAAACACCATATATTTT

clone size: once
V gene: TRBV9
D gene: .
J gene: TRBJ2-2
CDR3 protein: CASSVRGVHGTGELFF
CDR3 DNA: TGTGCCAGCAGCGTTAGGGGGGTCCACGGCACCGGGGAGCTGTTTTTT

clone size: .
V gene: TRBV19
D gene: .
J gene: TRBJ2-3
CDR3 protein: CASKKWARDSDTQYF
CDR3 DNA: TGTGCCAGTAAGAAGTGGGCGCGGGACTCAGATACGCAGTATTTT

clone size: .
V gene: TRBV28
D gene: TRBD1
J gene: TRBJ1-6
CDR3 protein: CASSLGRQGNNSPLHF
CDR3 DNA: TGTGCCAGCAGTTTAGGCCGACAGGGGAATAATTCACCCCTCCACTTT

clone size: once
V gene: TRBV11-3
D gene: .
J gene: TRBJ1-5
CDR3 protein: CASSPGQSSYSNQPQHF
CDR3 DNA: TGTGCCAGCAGCCCCGGACAGAGCTCTTATAGCAATCAGCCCCAGCATTTT

clone size: .
V gene: TRBV2
D gene: TRBD1
J gene: TRBJ1-5
CDR3 protein: CASSAQGGSNQPQHF
CDR3 DNA: TGTGCCAGCAGTGCCCAGGGGGGGAGCAATCAGCCCCAGCATTTT

clone size: .
V gene: TRBV19
D gene: .
J gene: TRBJ1-1
CDR3 protein: CASTVGRKDTEAFF
CDR3 DNA: TGTGCCAGTACTGTGGGCAGGAAAGACACTGAAGCTTTCTTT

clone size: .
V gene: TRBV6-1
D gene: .
J gene: TRBJ1-5
CDR3 protein: CASTTGTYSNQPQHF
CDR3 DNA: TGTGCCAGCACCACAGGAACTTATAGCAATCAGCCCCAGCATTTT

clone size: .
V gene: TRBV28
D gene: TRBD1
J gene: TRBJ1-2
CDR3 protein: CASSIIQGALNLLNYGYTF
CDR3 DNA: TGTGCCAGCAGCATAATACAGGGGGCGCTAAATTTATTGAACTATGGCTACACCTTC

clone size: .
V gene: TRBV4-1
D gene: TRBD1
J gene: TRBJ2-5
CDR3 protein: CASSHDRDSTVHF
CDR3 DNA: TGCGCCAGCAGCCACGACCGGGACAGCACAGTTCACTTC

clone size: .
V gene: TRBV2
D gene: .
J gene: TRBJ1-4
CDR3 protein: CASSRDDEKLFF
CDR3 DNA: TGTGCCAGCTCCAGGGACGATGAAAAACTGTTTTTT

clone size: once
V gene: TRBV18
D gene: .
J gene: TRBJ2-7
CDR3 protein: CASSRTEPYEQYF
CDR3 DNA: TGTGCCAGCTCAAGGACAGAGCCCTACGAGCAGTACTTC

clone size: many
V gene: TRBV25-1
D gene: .
J gene: TRBJ1-5
CDR3 protein: CASSDRGRQPQHF
CDR3 DNA: TGTGCCAGCAGTGACAGGGGACGGCAGCCCCAGCATTTT

clone size: .
V gene: TRBV5-8
D gene: .
J gene: TRBJ2-4
CDR3 protein: CASSQWGQARLAKNIQYF
CDR3 DNA: TGTGCCAGCAGCCAATGGGGGCAGGCACGACTAGCCAAAAACATTCAGTACTTC

clone size: .
V gene: TRBV4-1
D gene: .
J gene: TRBJ2-7
CDR3 protein: CASSQGLATFYEQYF
CDR3 DNA: TGCGCCAGCAGCCAAGGGCTAGCGACTTTCTACGAGCAGTACTTC

clone size: .
V gene: TRBV11-1
D gene: .
J gene: TRBJ1-1
CDR3 protein: CASSLNQGLSSDTEAFF
CDR3 DNA: TGTGCCAGCAGCCTAAACCAGGGATTATCCTCGGACACTGAAGCTTTCTTT

clone size: .
V gene: TRBV28
D gene: .
J gene: TRBJ1-1
CDR3 protein: CASTGRNTEAFF
CDR3 DNA: TGTGCCAGCACAGGGAGGAACACTGAAGCTTTCTTT

clone size: .
V gene: TRBV18
D gene: TRBD1
J gene: TRBJ2-1
CDR3 protein: CASSQRQGLNNEQFF
CDR3 DNA: TGTGCCAGCTCCCAAAGACAGGGCCTCAACAATGAGCAGTTCTTC

clone size: .
V gene: TRBV30
D gene: TRBD1
J gene: TRBJ1-4
CDR3 protein: CAWGSGGGNEKLFF
CDR3 DNA: TGTGCCTGGGGGTCAGGGGGAGGGAATGAAAAACTGTTTTTT

clone size: .
V gene: TRBV7-2
D gene: .
J gene: TRBJ2-7
CDR3 protein: CASSLQKQSYEQYF
CDR3 DNA: TGTGCCAGCAGCTTACAGAAGCAATCCTACGAGCAGTACTTC

clone size: .
V gene: TRBV7-2
D gene: .
J gene: TRBJ1-1
CDR3 protein: CASSLDSRGWGTEAFF
CDR3 DNA: TGTGCCAGCAGCTTAGATTCCAGGGGTTGGGGCACTGAAGCTTTCTTT

clone size: .
V gene: TRBV7-2
D gene: TRBD1
J gene: TRBJ2-3
CDR3 protein: CASSLARAGGTDTQYF
CDR3 DNA: TGTGCCAGCAGCTTAGCGCGGGCAGGGGGAACAGATACGCAGTATTTT

clone size: few
V gene: TRBV4-2
D gene: TRBD1
J gene: TRBJ1-5
CDR3 protein: CASSLATGQGHQPQHF
CDR3 DNA: TGTGCCAGCAGCCTCGCGACCGGACAGGGCCATCAGCCCCAGCATTTT

clone size: .
V gene: TRBV18
D gene: .
J gene: TRBJ2-5
CDR3 protein: CASSSTRVSGETQYF
CDR3 DNA: TGTGCCAGCTCATCAACAAGAGTCAGTGGAGAGACCCAGTACTTC

clone size: .
V gene: TRBV4-1
D gene: TRBD1
J gene: TRBJ1-5
CDR3 protein: CASSRGSNQPQHF
CDR3 DNA: TGCGCCAGCTCCAGGGGGAGTAATCAGCCCCAGCATTTT

clone size: .
V gene: TRBV6-1
D gene: TRBD1
J gene: TRBJ2-1
CDR3 protein: CASSEVGQGRLNEQFF
CDR3 DNA: TGTGCCAGCAGTGAGGTGGGACAGGGGAGGTTAAATGAGCAGTTCTTC

clone size: .
V gene: TRBV2
D gene: .
J gene: TRBJ1-1
CDR3 protein: CASVLIRGAFF
CDR3 DNA: TGTGCCAGCGTCCTTATAAGGGGAGCTTTCTTT

clone size: .
V gene: TRBV4-3
D gene: .
J gene: TRBJ2-3
CDR3 protein: CASSQDLAGRTDTQYF
CDR3 DNA: TGCGCCAGCAGCCAAGATCTGGCAGGGCGCACAGATACGCAGTATTTT

clone size: .
V gene: TRBV18
D gene: TRBD1
J gene: TRBJ2-7
CDR3 protein: CASSPTGAEQYF
CDR3 DNA: TGTGCCAGCTCACCAACAGGGGCCGAGCAGTACTTC

clone size: .
V gene: TRBV14
D gene: .
J gene: TRBJ2-1
CDR3 protein: CASSQGQLGQFF
CDR3 DNA: TGTGCCAGCAGCCAAGGACAGCTTGGACAGTTCTTC

clone size: .
V gene: TRBV15
D gene: .
J gene: TRBJ1-4
CDR3 protein: CATVRGLGNEKLFF
CDR3 DNA: TGTGCCACCGTAAGAGGGCTTGGGAATGAAAAACTGTTTTTT

clone size: .
V gene: TRBV7-9
D gene: .
J gene: TRBJ1-1
CDR3 protein: CASSREGGAFF
CDR3 DNA: TGTGCCAGCAGTCGGGAAGGGGGAGCTTTCTTT

clone size: .
V gene: TRBV9
D gene: .
J gene: TRBJ2-1
CDR3 protein: CASSVAVHNEQFF
CDR3 DNA: TGTGCCAGCAGCGTAGCTGTTCACAATGAGCAGTTCTTC

clone size: .
V gene: TRBV6-6
D gene: .
J gene: TRBJ2-7
CDR3 protein: CASSYDSYEQYF
CDR3 DNA: TGTGCCAGCAGTTACGACAGTTACGAGCAGTACTTC

clone size: many
V gene: TRBV28
D gene: .
J gene: TRBJ2-7
CDR3 protein: CAIRGVAYEQYF
CDR3 DNA: TGTGCGATAAGGGGGGTCGCCTACGAGCAGTACTTC

clone size: .
V gene: TRBV7-9
D gene: .
J gene: TRBJ2-2
CDR3 protein: CASSSGFTQNTGELFF
CDR3 DNA: TGTGCCAGCAGCTCTGGGTTTACTCAGAACACCGGGGAGCTGTTTTTT

clone size: .
V gene: TRBV4-1
D gene: .
J gene: TRBJ1-3
CDR3 protein: CASSFRDTGNTIYF
CDR3 DNA: TGCGCCAGCAGCTTCAGGGATACTGGAAACACCATATATTTT

clone size: .
V gene: TRBV6-5
D gene: TRBD1
J gene: TRBJ2-7
CDR3 protein: CASSYFLTGASYEQYF
CDR3 DNA: TGTGCCAGCAGTTATTTTTTGACAGGGGCCTCCTACGAGCAGTACTTC

clone size: .
V gene: TRBV28
D gene: .
J gene: TRBJ2-3
CDR3 protein: CASSFAPSTDTQYF
CDR3 DNA: TGTGCCAGCAGTTTCGCCCCCTCCACAGATACGCAGTATTTT

clone size: once
V gene: TRBV6-5
D gene: .
J gene: TRBJ1-1
CDR3 protein: CASSYSSGYTEAFF
CDR3 DNA: TGTGCCAGCAGTTACTCGTCGGGCTACACTGAAGCTTTCTTT

clone size: .
V gene: TRBV5-4
D gene: .
J gene: TRBJ2-1
CDR3 protein: CASSLAPQGFDEQFF
CDR3 DNA: TGTGCCAGCAGCTTGGCTCCCCAGGGCTTCGATGAGCAGTTCTTC

clone size: .
V gene: TRBV4-2
D gene: .
J gene: TRBJ2-3
CDR3 protein: CASSPQQSTDTQYF
CDR3 DNA: TGTGCCAGCAGCCCACAACAGTCCACAGATACGCAGTATTTT

clone size: .
V gene: TRBV7-8
D gene: .
J gene: TRBJ1-4
CDR3 protein: CASSLAGWANEKLFF
CDR3 DNA: TGTGCCAGCAGCTTAGCGGGGTGGGCTAATGAAAAACTGTTTTTT

clone size: .
V gene: TRBV15
D gene: .
J gene: TRBJ1-5
CDR3 protein: CATSREEAQPQHF
CDR3 DNA: TGTGCCACCAGCAGAGAGGAGGCTCAGCCCCAGCATTTT